This note documents a single T cell receptor (beta chain) sequence. The CDR3 has 15 amino acids. Germline V gives CDR1 MNHNS, CDR2 SASEGT. Trimming removed 1 base at V and 5 bases at J, with 11 bases between. The data stem from a study of blood T cell repertoires in COVID-19. About the study: The United States, Italy and Spain provided the acute and convalescent COVID-19 samples. PBMCs, B-cell-depleted T cells, or T cells were the source of the cDNA or gDNA that made up the material.

Authors' analysis steps: Reference gene primer amplification yielded estimated nucleated cell counts. Sequenced by immunoSEQ multiplex PCR; TCRdb stores in-frame clones only, minus some. Clone size and V and J calls were adopted from that table, with D and trimming inferred from the DNA. Of some 50,000 clones detected, 83% appear once; the ten largest clones hold 8% to 9%. The specimen sequenced was peripheral blood. This rearrangement joins TRBV6-1 to TRBJ2-2, with D maybe TRBD2 (6 bases). This sequence was found in an elderly man in a cohort sampled during active COVID-19. The CDR3 is CASSEGVGTTGELFF. CDR3 nucleotide sequence: TGTGCCAGCAGTGAAGGTGTCGGGACTACCGGGGAGCTGTTTTTT.